A selection of T cell receptor beta chains follows, all from one sample in a study of T cells after yellow fever vaccination. TCRdb fed the 5' RACE reads into MiXCR, producing one record per CDR3 protein. This sample carries some 560,000 distinct CDR3 sequences, 15% to 20% of them seen once, and the ten largest clones take roughly an eighth. The sample was PBMCs, taken 15 days after the yellow fever booster vaccination. These receptors were obtained from a man aged 25-45 years who received the YFV17D yellow fever vaccine. Each CDR3 is given with its conserved first and last residue. A D gene is named only where the DNA matches it firmly. The size of a clone is reported for some rows only, either as once, few or many, or as a class for expanded clones.

TRBJ2-5 | - | TRBV5-1 | - | CASSLGWTYQETQYF | TGCGCCAGCAGCTTGGGCTGGACCTATCAAGAGACCCAGTACTTC
TRBJ2-7 | - | TRBV7-2 | TRBD1 | CASSLGIRDRVYF | TGTGCCAGCAGCTTAGGGATCCGGGACAGGGTGTACTTC
TRBJ2-7 | - | TRBV27 | TRBD2 | CASASGSREQYF | TGTGCCAGCGCCAGCGGGAGTAGGGAGCAGTACTTC
TRBJ2-5 | - | TRBV5-1 | - | CASSLALGVGETQYF | TGCGCCAGCAGCTTGGCCTTGGGGGTTGGTGAGACCCAGTACTTC
TRBJ2-3 | many | TRBV12-3/TRBV12-4 | - | CASSLQFTDTQYF | TGTGCCAGCAGTTTACAGTTCACAGATACGCAGTATTTT
TRBJ2-3 | few | TRBV29-1 | - | CSVSRGVSDTQYF | TGCAGCGTTTCGAGAGGGGTATCAGATACGCAGTATTTT
TRBJ1-5 | many | TRBV6-5 | - | CASSSTGSNQPQHF | TGTGCCAGCAGTTCGACAGGTTCTAATCAGCCCCAGCATTTT
TRBJ2-5 | - | TRBV6-2/TRBV6-3 | - | CASSYSASEETQYF | TGTGCCAGCAGTTACTCAGCCTCCGAGGAGACCCAGTACTTC
TRBJ2-7 | many | TRBV7-2 | - | CASSWTAYEQYF | TGTGCCAGCAGCTGGACAGCTTACGAGCAGTACTTC
TRBJ2-5 | few | TRBV27 | TRBD1 | CASSTGQGKYQETQYF | TGTGCCAGCAGTACGGGACAGGGGAAGTACCAAGAGACCCAGTACTTC
TRBJ2-7 | - | TRBV27 | TRBD1 | CASRVRGPAYEQYF | TGTGCCAGCAGGGTGAGGGGGCCCGCCTACGAGCAGTACTTC
TRBJ2-2 | - | TRBV15 | - | CATSTAEIGELFF | TGTGCCACCAGCACGGCGGAAATCGGGGAGCTGTTTTTT
TRBJ2-7 | - | TRBV30 | TRBD2 | CAWSVYWTSGSAGEQYF | TGTGCCTGGAGTGTCTATTGGACTAGCGGGAGCGCCGGCGAGCAGTACTTC
TRBJ1-4 | - | TRBV12-3/TRBV12-4 | - | CASSLRGEFEKLFF | TGTGCCAGCAGTTTAAGAGGGGAGTTTGAAAAACTGTTTTTT
TRBJ2-5 | - | TRBV6-2/TRBV6-3 | TRBD2 | CASSYEIGLAGEETQYF | TGTGCCAGCAGTTACGAGATCGGACTAGCGGGAGAAGAGACCCAGTACTTC
TRBJ1-1 | once | TRBV6-5 | - | CASSYSFVNTEAFF | TGTGCCAGCAGTTACTCGTTTGTGAACACTGAAGCTTTCTTT
TRBJ2-3 | many | TRBV7-2 | TRBD1 | CASSIQGQGVDTQYF | TGTGCCAGCAGCATACAGGGACAGGGAGTAGATACGCAGTATTTT
TRBJ2-1 | - | TRBV7-6 | TRBD2 | CASSFGTSGRVEQFF | TGTGCCAGCAGCTTCGGGACTAGCGGGAGGGTTGAGCAGTTCTTC
TRBJ2-6 | few | TRBV24-1 | - | CATSASSWTATVGANVLTF | TGTGCCACCAGTGCTAGTTCTTGGACAGCGACTGTGGGGGCCAACGTCCTGACTTTC
TRBJ2-6 | few | TRBV20-1 | - | CSARNSGGSSSGANVLTF | TGCAGTGCTAGAAACTCAGGAGGGTCTAGCTCTGGGGCCAACGTCCTGACTTTC
TRBJ2-3 | few | TRBV11-2 | - | CASRFGPGADTQYF | TGTGCCAGCAGATTCGGCCCCGGGGCAGATACGCAGTATTTT
TRBJ2-1 | - | TRBV6-5 | - | CASNTQPSGYEQFF | TGTGCCAGCAATACCCAACCTTCAGGGTATGAGCAGTTCTTC
TRBJ2-4 | few | TRBV4-3 | - | CASSQDRADLTLAKNIQYF | TGCGCCAGCAGCCAAGACAGAGCCGATTTGACGCTAGCCAAAAACATTCAGTACTTC
TRBJ2-7 | - | TRBV10-3 | - | CAISEPASRGYEQYF | TGTGCCATCAGTGAGCCGGCTAGTCGGGGCTACGAGCAGTACTTC
TRBJ2-3 | few | TRBV29-1 | TRBD1 | CSVGYRGGTDTQYF | TGCAGCGTTGGATACAGGGGTGGCACAGATACGCAGTATTTT
TRBJ1-1 | few | TRBV11-2 | TRBD1 | CASSPRPGQGKPNTEAFF | TGTGCCAGCAGCCCACGTCCGGGACAGGGGAAACCGAACACTGAAGCTTTCTTT
TRBJ2-3 | few | TRBV24-1 | - | CATSDPGPNPRRGTDTQYF | TGTGCCACCAGTGACCCAGGACCAAACCCACGACGGGGCACAGATACGCAGTATTTT
TRBJ2-1 | few | TRBV4-1 | - | CASSQGASYNEQFF | TGCGCCAGCAGCCAAGGGGCTAGCTACAATGAGCAGTTCTTC
TRBJ1-2 | few | TRBV4-3 | - | CASSHPDRGYTF | TGCGCCAGCAGCCACCCAGATAGAGGCTACACCTTC
TRBJ2-4 | - | TRBV15 | TRBD1 | CATSRDLSGGEYIQYF | TGTGCCACCAGCAGAGATCTGTCAGGGGGCGAATACATTCAGTACTTC
TRBJ2-5 | - | TRBV10-3 | - | CAISEGGSETQYF | TGTGCCATCAGTGAGGGGGGGAGCGAGACCCAGTACTTC
TRBJ2-5 | few | TRBV28 | TRBD1 | CASSLSQNRGFVF | TGTGCCAGCAGTTTGTCGCAGAACAGGGGGTTCGTCTTC
TRBJ2-1 | - | TRBV5-1 | - | CASSEGTKGNEQFF | TGCGCCAGCAGCGAAGGGACAAAGGGGAATGAGCAGTTCTTC
TRBJ2-1 | few | TRBV4-3 | TRBD2 | CASSQDLAGTYNEQFF | TGCGCCAGCAGCCAAGACTTAGCGGGGACATACAATGAGCAGTTCTTC
TRBJ2-5 | - | TRBV7-6 | - | CASRDGGETQYF | TGTGCCAGCAGGGACGGGGGAGAGACCCAGTACTTC